The next 20 T cell receptor beta chains were all read from a single sample in a study of blood T cell repertoires in COVID-19. Method: immunoSEQ multiplex PCR; TCRdb's copy keeps in-frame clones and lacks some. The repertoire holds approximately 260,000 clones, with about 80% as singletons. The sample taken for sequencing was PBMCs or T cells enriched from blood (not recorded which). These receptors came from a man aged 50 or older who had recovered from COVID-19.

The rearrangement joins TRBV27 to TRBJ2-6; weak D call: TRBD1 (5 bases). CDR1 MNHEY and CDR2 SMNVEV come from the germline V gene (reference sequence). This CDR3 spans 16 amino acids. Between the trimmed V and J ends, which lost 3 bases and 1 base, there was a span of 10 bases. In DNA, the CDR3 is TGTGCCAGCAGTTTGGCAGGGTCGTCTGGGGCCAACGTCCTGACTTTC. Its translation: CASSLAGSSGANVLTF.

The chain employs TRBV6-5 and TRBJ1-2; 7 bases map to TRBD1. Germline CDR1 is MNHEY and CDR2 is SVGAGI. Trimming removed 5 bases from V and 6 bases from J; junction bases left unmatched: 9. This CDR3 is built from 14 residues. DNA of the CDR3: TGTGCCAGCAGTACCTTGGGGACAGCTAATGGCTACACCTTC. Translating gives CASSTLGTANGYTF.

To note about this clone: Other DNA sequences in this sample translate to the same CDR3. The genes are TRBV27 and TRBJ2-7, with 10 bases matching TRBD2. V dropped 6 bases and J dropped 3; count of bases not matched to a gene: 5. From germline, CDR1 is MNHEY and CDR2 SMNVEV (reference sequence). This CDR3 contains 14 residues. The CDR3: CASSGAGGYYEQYF. In DNA form, the CDR3 reads TGTGCCAGCAGCGGAGCGGGAGGGTACTACGAGCAGTACTTC.

The rearrangement joins TRBV10-3 to TRBJ1-2; a weak D match, TRBD1 (6 bases). CDR1 ENHRY and CDR2 SYGVKD come from the germline V gene. This CDR3 region has 14 residues. The V gene lost 4 bases and the J gene lost 4 bases, with 13 bases spanning the gap. The CDR3 DNA reads as TGTGCCATCAGTGTGGCAGGGGCGGGCTATGGCTACACCTTC. Amino acid sequence: CAISVAGAGYGYTF.

The chain recombines TRBV2 with TRBJ2-2, with a tentative D call TRBD2 (5 bases). The CDR3 covers 16 residues. Germline CDR1 SNHLY, CDR2 FYNNEI. V was trimmed by 0 bases and J by 4 bases, leaving 12 bases between them. CDR3 bases: TGTGCCAGCAGTGAAGCAAACCCCGGACTCACCGGGGAGCTGTTTTTT. It specifies CASSEANPGLTGELFF.

The V call is TRBV19, the J call TRBJ2-1; possibly TRBD2 for D (6 bases). CDR3 length: 14 amino acids. With 1 base removed from V and 7 bases from J, the gap between germline ends came to 11 bases. The germline V gene encodes CDR1 LNHDA and CDR2 SQIVND (reference sequence). CDR3 sequence reads: CASSIAGERNEQFF. The CDR3 coding sequence is TGTGCCAGTAGTATAGCGGGAGAGCGGAATGAGCAGTTCTTC. The variable domain in full, completed from reference TRBV19 and TRBJ2-1, reads DGGITQSPKYLFRKEGQNVTLSCEQNLNHDAMYWYRQDPGQGLRLIYYSQIVNDFQKGDIAEGYSVSREKKESFPLTVTSAQKNPTAFYLCASSIAGERNEQFFGPGTRLTVL.

V and J are TRBV18 and TRBJ2-7, with TRBD2 matching over 10 bases. Trimming at V came to 3 bases and at J to 6 bases, leaving 14 bases not matched to a gene. This CDR3 is built from 17 residues. Germline CDR1 KGHSH, CDR2 LQKENI. The CDR3: CASSPASGRPSASEQYF. For the CDR3, the DNA is TGTGCCAGCTCACCGGCTAGCGGGAGACCATCCGCGAGCGAGCAGTACTTC.

The chain combines TRBV6-1 with TRBJ1-5; 7 bases are a match to TRBD1. The CDR3 runs to 15 residues. Germline CDR1 is MNHNS and CDR2 is SASEGT. The V gene end was trimmed by 3 bases and the J gene end by 7 bases; junction bases not matched to a gene: 9. CDR3 in DNA: TGTGCCAGCAGTGACACGTGGACAGGTAGACAGCCCCAGCATTTT. Amino acids: CASSDTWTGRQPQHF.

The genes are TRBV11-3 and TRBJ2-3; 8 bases line up with TRBD2. This CDR3 is 16 amino acids long. The V segment lost 7 bases and the J segment 3 bases; nucleotides outside the gene matches: 12. Germline V CDR1 and CDR2: SGHNT, YENEEA. The CDR3 nucleotides are TGTGCCAGCACCCCCGGGAGGGGGGGAGTGACAGATACGCAGTATTTT. Its translation is CASTPGRGGVTDTQYF.

This clone was observed a few times. Other DNA sequences in this specimen translate into the identical CDR3. The chain joins TRBV5-1 to TRBJ1-2; 7 nucleotides match TRBD1. CDR1 and CDR2 from the germline V gene are SGHRS and YFSETQ. The CDR3 runs 14 residues. Trimming cost V 4 bases and J 2 bases; bases outside gene matches: 5. CDR3 nucleotides: TGCGCCAGCAGCCCCGGACAGGCGAACTATGGCTACACCTTC. The encoded protein is CASSPGQANYGYTF.

J is TRBJ1-3 and V is TRBV9; D perhaps matches TRBD1 (5 bases). The CDR3 is 14 amino acids. V lost 4 bases and J 3 bases, leaving 11 bases between the germline ends. In germline, CDR1 is SGDLS, CDR2 YYNGEE. CDR3 residues: CASSWGGSGNTIYF. As DNA, the CDR3 is TGTGCCAGCAGCTGGGGGGGAAGTGGAAACACCATATATTTT.

This chain uses TRBV29-1 with TRBJ2-7, with TRBD1 matching 9 bases. This CDR3 has 13 amino acids. V dropped 8 bases and J dropped 2; count of bases not matched to a gene: 7. Germline V lookup: CDR1 SQVTM, CDR2 ANQGSEA. The CDR3 protein is CSIGTGTTYEQYF. The CDR3 DNA reads as TGCAGCATCGGGACAGGGACCACCTACGAGCAGTACTTC.

The chain links TRBV29-1 to TRBJ1-3, with 11 bases that match TRBD1. After removal of 5 bases from V and 6 bases from J, the junction contained 6 bases not matched to a gene. Germline V lookup: CDR1 SQVTM, CDR2 ANQGSEA. This CDR3 has 14 residues. CDR3 bases: TGCAGCGTTCAGGACAGGGGGCATGAAAACACCATATATTTT. Translating it yields CSVQDRGHENTIYF.

V usage is TRBV19 and J usage is TRBJ2-3, with TRBD2 matching over 11 bases. The V gene's germline CDR1 is LNHDA and CDR2 SQIVND (reference sequence). The CDR3 covers 15 residues. The V and J ends lost 2 bases and 4 bases, in that order; junction bases with no gene match: 2. The CDR3 is CASSILAGGSDTQYF. As DNA, the CDR3 is TGTGCCAGTAGTATACTAGCGGGAGGATCAGATACGCAGTATTTT.

The chain is built from TRBV9 and TRBJ2-7; TRBD2 aligns across 11 bases. CDR1 is SGDLS, CDR2 YYNGEE, per germline. Trimming took 4 bases from V and 6 from J; bases not matched to a gene: 9. CDR3 length equals 15 residues. The CDR3 region is CASSPSGRTPSEQYF. The CDR3 DNA reads as TGTGCCAGCAGCCCTAGCGGGAGGACCCCTAGCGAGCAGTACTTC.

The gene calls are TRBV9 and TRBJ2-3, with no clear D. The CDR3 spans 13 residues. Per the germline V gene, CDR1 is SGDLS and CDR2 is YYNGEE. Trimming cost V 4 bases and J 2 bases, with 8 bases left between them. In DNA form, the CDR3 reads TGTGCCAGCAGCAACCACTACACAGATACGCAGTATTTT. Its translation is CASSNHYTDTQYF.

The V gene is TRBV21-1, the J gene TRBJ1-2; TRBD1 is the table's D call, not checked against the DNA. TRBV21-1 counts as a pseudogene. This CDR3 has 14 residues. CDR3 in DNA: TGTGCCAGCAGCAAAGGTCAGGTAAACTATGGCTACACCTTC. This sequence encodes CASSKGQVNYGYTF.

The chain joins TRBV27 to TRBJ1-4; 11 nucleotides agree with TRBD1. CDR3 length: 16 amino acids. In germline, CDR1 is MNHEY, CDR2 SMNVEV (reference sequence). J was trimmed by 7 bases and V by 11 bases; bases with no gene match: 15. The CDR3 loop reads CAPGTGGYNYFEKLFF. The CDR3 bases are TGTGCCCCCGGGACAGGGGGTTATAACTACTTTGAAAAACTGTTTTTT.

The chain employs TRBV6-6 and TRBJ2-2; D is possibly TRBD2 (5 bases). Trimming shortened V by 7 bases and J by 4 bases, and 10 bases separated the two germline ends. Germline values: CDR1 MNHNY, CDR2 SVGAGI (reference sequence). The CDR3 has 13 amino acids. CDR3 amino acids: CASTGFSTGELFF. In DNA form, the CDR3 reads TGTGCCAGCACGGGGTTCAGCACCGGGGAGCTGTTTTTT.

This sequence joins TRBV6-5 and TRBJ1-4; 7 positions agree with TRBD1. Per the germline V gene, CDR1 is MNHEY and CDR2 is SVGAGI. The junction had 3 bases not matched to a gene; V was cut back by 2 bases and J by 3 bases. This CDR3 is built from 15 residues. CDR3 region: CASSYSGQANEKLFF. CDR3 nucleotide sequence: TGTGCCAGCAGTTACAGTGGACAGGCTAATGAAAAACTGTTTTTT.